The rows below give T cell receptor beta chains drawn from one sample of a study of cytomegalovirus exposure and HLA in healthy donors. Produced via immunoSEQ multiplex PCR; TCRdb's table is partial and in-frame only. The data hold 100,000 to 150,000 clones, with around 72% observed a single time. Sequencing was performed on PBMCs. These TCRs come from a woman between 18 and 30 years old in good health and CMV-seronegative. CDR3s include the opening cysteine and the closing phenylalanine or tryptophan. The D gene is left open where the match is weak. Not all rows give a size; the values are once, few, many and, for expanded clones, a class.

D gene	clone size	V gene	J gene	CDR3 protein	CDR3 DNA
TRBD1	few	TRBV14	TRBJ1-2	CASSQEWTGYGYTF	TGTGCCAGCAGCCAAGAGTGGACAGGGTATGGCTACACCTTC
TRBD1	once	TRBV5-5	TRBJ1-5	CASSPSPGTGGFQPQHF	TGTGCCAGCAGCCCCTCCCCCGGGACAGGGGGCTTCCAGCCCCAGCATTTT
-	few	TRBV4-2	TRBJ2-1	CASSQVLARDNEQFF	TGTGCCAGCAGCCAAGTTCTAGCGAGGGACAATGAGCAGTTCTTC
TRBD1	few	TRBV5-1	TRBJ1-2	CASSVDRWLNYGYTF	TGCGCCAGCAGCGTGGACAGGTGGCTTAACTATGGCTACACCTTC
-	-	TRBV6-5	TRBJ2-7	CASRRGSYEQYF	TGTGCCAGCAGACGGGGTTCCTACGAGCAGTACTTC
-	-	TRBV7-2	TRBJ1-1	CASSSTGNTEAFF	TGTGCCAGCAGCTCCACAGGGAACACTGAAGCTTTCTTT
TRBD2	-	TRBV19	TRBJ2-5	CASSTTSGETQYF	TGTGCCAGTAGTACGACTAGCGGGGAGACCCAGTACTTC
-	-	TRBV6-5	TRBJ2-5	CASRRGQETQYF	TGTGCCAGCAGAAGAGGACAAGAGACCCAGTACTTC
-	few	TRBV5-5	TRBJ2-5	CASSLSPGQETQYF	TGTGCCAGCAGCTTGTCCCCAGGGCAAGAGACCCAGTACTTC
-	-	TRBV12-5	TRBJ2-7	CASGSTSGTLAYEQYF	TGTGCTAGTGGTTCCACTTCCGGGACACTCGCCTACGAGCAGTACTTC
-	few	TRBV5-1	TRBJ2-7	CASSTGAQGIDEQYF	TGCGCCAGCAGTACCGGTGCGCAGGGTATAGACGAGCAGTACTTC
-	few	TRBV30	TRBJ1-5	CAWDRLGQPQHF	TGTGCCTGGGACAGGTTGGGGCAGCCCCAGCATTTT
TRBD2	few	TRBV6-5	TRBJ2-5	CASSLAGGAETQYF	TGTGCCAGCAGCCTAGCGGGAGGAGCGGAGACCCAGTACTTC
TRBD2	few	TRBV5-4	TRBJ2-5	CASSPQREETQYF	TGTGCCAGCAGCCCCCAGCGGGAGGAGACCCAGTACTTC
TRBD1	-	TRBV6-6	TRBJ1-1	CASGRQGDLDTEAFF	TGTGCCAGCGGAAGACAGGGGGATCTCGACACTGAAGCTTTCTTT
-	-	TRBV5-6	TRBJ2-3	CASSSEARIYTQYF	TGTGCCAGCAGCTCGGAGGCGCGCATTTATACGCAGTATTTT
-	-	TRBV5-1	TRBJ2-7	CASSPEATDEQYF	TGCGCCAGCAGCCCAGAGGCCACGGACGAGCAGTACTTC
-	-	TRBV4-2	TRBJ2-1	CASSQDTERSSYNEQFF	TGTGCCAGCAGCCAAGACACAGAGCGGAGCTCCTACAATGAGCAGTTCTTC
TRBD1	-	TRBV6-4	TRBJ1-2	CASIPDRDLNYGYTF	TGTGCCAGCATCCCCGACAGGGACCTTAACTATGGCTACACCTTC
TRBD2	-	TRBV6-5	TRBJ2-5	CASSPGTSGIRQYF	TGTGCCAGCAGTCCCGGGACTAGCGGGATCCGGCAGTACTTC
-	-	TRBV7-2	TRBJ2-5	CASIQSPGLKETQYF	TGTGCCAGCATCCAGTCTCCGGGACTGAAGGAGACCCAGTACTTC
-	-	TRBV4-1	TRBJ1-1	CASSLAPDSEAFF	TGCGCCAGCAGCTTAGCACCGGACAGTGAAGCTTTCTTT
-	-	TRBV11-2	TRBJ2-7	CASSPRDSPYEQYF	TGTGCCAGCAGCCCCAGAGACAGCCCCTACGAGCAGTACTTC
-	-	TRBV27	TRBJ1-1	CASSSRGDGTEAFF	TGTGCCAGCAGTTCCCGCGGGGACGGAACTGAAGCTTTCTTT
-	-	TRBV10-2	TRBJ1-1	CASLSQGFNTEAFF	TGCGCCAGCCTTTCCCAGGGGTTCAACACTGAAGCTTTCTTT
-	-	TRBV27	TRBJ2-7	CASSSYREERAYEQYF	TGTGCCAGCAGTTCCTATCGAGAGGAGCGCGCCTACGAGCAGTACTTC
-	-	TRBV19	TRBJ2-1	CATLGAVNEQFF	TGTGCCACCCTTGGGGCCGTCAATGAGCAGTTCTTC
TRBD1	-	TRBV5-6	TRBJ1-4	CASSRHSGGSTNEKLFF	TGTGCCAGCAGCCGACACTCAGGGGGTTCAACTAATGAAAAACTGTTTTTT
-	-	TRBV6-5	TRBJ2-5	CASSTGSQETQYF	TGTGCCAGCAGTACAGGTAGCCAAGAGACCCAGTACTTC
-	-	TRBV2	TRBJ2-5	CASSASRETQYF	TGTGCCAGCAGCGCCTCGCGGGAGACCCAGTACTTC
-	-	TRBV4-1	TRBJ2-2	CASSQGTGEPFF	TGCGCCAGCAGCCAAGGAACCGGGGAGCCGTTTTTT
TRBD1	-	TRBV13	TRBJ1-2	CASSPRDRVRGYTF	TGTGCCAGCAGCCCACGGGACAGGGTCCGCGGCTACACCTTC
-	-	TRBV30	TRBJ1-5	CAWREGGAQPQHF	TGTGCCTGGAGAGAGGGAGGGGCCCAGCCCCAGCATTTT
TRBD2	-	TRBV5-4	TRBJ2-7	CASSLASGNEQYF	TGTGCCAGCAGCTTGGCTAGCGGGAACGAGCAGTACTTC
TRBD2	-	TRBV7-2	TRBJ2-6	CASSSLAGGLGANVLTF	TGTGCCAGCAGTTCCTTAGCGGGAGGGCTTGGGGCCAACGTCCTGACTTTC
TRBD1	-	TRBV5-4	TRBJ2-7	CASSRDRAYEQYF	TGTGCCAGCAGCCGCGACAGGGCCTACGAGCAGTACTTC
-	-	TRBV5-1	TRBJ2-7	CASGTSSYEQYF	TGCGCCAGCGGAACTAGCAGCTACGAGCAGTACTTC
-	-	TRBV21-1	TRBJ2-7	CASSTTLRTGNSYEQYF	TGTGCCAGCAGCACGACCCTGAGGACAGGGAATTCCTACGAGCAGTACTTC
TRBD1	-	TRBV25-1	TRBJ2-7	CASRGQGTYEQYF	TGTGCCAGCAGGGGACAGGGAACCTACGAGCAGTACTTC
-	-	TRBV5-1	TRBJ1-1	CASSLPFRRVAGKKAFF	TGCGCCAGCAGCTTGCCCTTCCGCAGGGTCGCGGGAAAAAAAGCTTTCTTT
TRBD1	-	TRBV25-1	TRBJ1-2	CASRGTGPHTF	TGTGCCAGCAGGGGGACAGGGCCCCACACCTTC
TRBD2	-	TRBV29-1	TRBJ2-3	CSVGLAGDSDTQYF	TGCAGCGTTGGGCTAGCGGGAGATTCTGATACGCAGTATTTT
-	-	TRBV29-1	TRBJ1-2	CSVGEVRYGYTF	TGCAGCGTTGGAGAGGTCAGGTATGGCTACACCTTC
-	once	TRBV19	TRBJ2-6	CASTLHRDGANVLTF	TGTGCCAGTACCTTACACAGGGATGGGGCCAACGTCCTGACTTTC
-	-	TRBV7-8	TRBJ1-1	CASSLDPVTGTEAFF	TGTGCCAGCAGCTTAGACCCGGTCACAGGGACTGAAGCTTTCTTT
TRBD2	once	TRBV7-2	TRBJ2-5	CASSLGLAGQETQYF	TGTGCCAGCAGCTTAGGTCTAGCGGGACAGGAGACCCAGTACTTC
-	-	TRBV5-1	TRBJ1-1	CASSLGGQWNTEAFF	TGCGCCAGCAGCTTGGGAGGACAGTGGAACACTGAAGCTTTCTTT
TRBD1	-	TRBV11-2	TRBJ1-1	CASSLAGTGRSTEAFF	TGTGCCAGCAGCTTAGCGGGGACAGGGCGGAGCACTGAAGCTTTCTTT
-	-	TRBV19	TRBJ1-2	CASTLTQAGYGYTF	TGTGCCAGTACCCTCACCCAGGCTGGGTATGGCTACACCTTC
-	-	TRBV7-9	TRBJ1-2	CASSLVLPGNYGYTF	TGTGCCAGCAGCTTAGTCCTGCCAGGGAACTATGGCTACACCTTC
-	few	TRBV5-1	TRBJ1-1	CASSLTWGGDTEAFF	TGCGCCAGCAGCTTGACGTGGGGGGGTGACACTGAAGCTTTCTTT
TRBD2	-	TRBV5-1	TRBJ2-3	CASSLGTSGRTDTQYF	TGCGCCAGCAGCTTAGGGACTAGCGGGCGCACAGATACGCAGTATTTT
-	-	TRBV5-4	TRBJ2-7	CASSLGGGYEQYF	TGTGCCAGCAGCTTGGGAGGAGGATACGAGCAGTACTTC